The rows below give T cell receptor beta chains drawn from one sample of a study of T cells after somatic rescue of genetic block. Produced via immunoSEQ multiplex PCR; TCRdb's table is partial and in-frame only. The table shows about 15,000 clones, with about 72% occurring only once. Specimen: peripheral blood mononuclear cells (PBMCs). These receptors all come from a young man. The CDR3 runs from the conserved cysteine through the conserved F or W. Each record gives: V gene, clone size, D gene, J gene, CDR3 DNA, CDR3 protein. A D gene is named only where the DNA matches it firmly. Clone size, where shown, is once, few, many, or a class for clones that have expanded.

TRBV29-1	-	-	TRBJ2-2	TGCAGCGTCTCCAACCGGGCGAACACCGGGGAGCTGTTTTTT	CSVSNRANTGELFF
TRBV2	-	-	TRBJ2-7	TGTGCCAGCAGTGACTCCACGGGCAGGGCCTACGAGCAGTACTTC	CASSDSTGRAYEQYF
TRBV5-1	-	-	TRBJ1-1	TGCGCCAGCAGTTATCGTTGGGGCGCGAGCACTGAAGCTTTCTTT	CASSYRWGASTEAFF
TRBV2	-	TRBD1	TRBJ1-1	TGTGCCAGCAGTGAGGAATTACAGGGGGCGAATGAAGCTTTCTTT	CASSEELQGANEAFF
TRBV6-6	-	-	TRBJ1-4	TGTGCCAGCAGCCTAGCTACAGAAAAACTGTTTTTT	CASSLATEKLFF
TRBV18	-	TRBD1	TRBJ2-1	TGTGCCAGCTCACCACCGAGAGGACAGGGAGTCGGTGAGCAGTTCTTC	CASSPPRGQGVGEQFF
TRBV7-8	-	-	TRBJ1-2	TGTGCCAGCAGCCTAAAACGACAGACGGGCTACACCTTC	CASSLKRQTGYTF
TRBV5-4	-	-	TRBJ1-3	TGTGCCAGCAGCTTGAAGGATTTTGGAAACACCATATATTTT	CASSLKDFGNTIYF
TRBV11-2	few	-	TRBJ2-3	TGTGCCAGCAGCTTAGCACGGGAGCGGTTCCAGAAAACAGATACGCAGTATTTT	CASSLARERFQKTDTQYF
TRBV5-1	-	-	TRBJ2-3	TGCGCCAGCAGCTTGGGGGCAGATACGCAGTATTTT	CASSLGADTQYF
TRBV19	-	-	TRBJ1-1	TGTGCCAGTAGTATTCGGGAGGGGGGCTACGTGAACACTGAAGCTTTCTTT	CASSIREGGYVNTEAFF
TRBV28	-	-	TRBJ2-3	TGTGCCAGCAGCTCAATGCCCAGGGGTCCAGATACGCAGTATTTT	CASSSMPRGPDTQYF
TRBV5-1	-	-	TRBJ2-7	TGCGCCAGCAGCTCCCTAGGCGAGCAGTACTTC	CASSSLGEQYF
TRBV10-3	-	-	TRBJ2-1	TGTGCCATCAAAAGAGACAGAGCCTACAATGAGCAGTTCTTC	CAIKRDRAYNEQFF
TRBV19	few	-	TRBJ1-1	TGTGCCAGTAGTATAGAGAGACAGTCCACTGAAGCTTTCTTT	CASSIERQSTEAFF
TRBV28	-	-	TRBJ1-1	TGTGCCAGCACGGGGGCTGAAGCTTTCTTT	CASTGAEAFF
TRBV10-3	-	TRBD1	TRBJ1-1	TGTGCCATCAGTAGCGGACAGGGGCTGAGCACTGAAGCTTTCTTT	CAISSGQGLSTEAFF
TRBV6-6	-	-	TRBJ1-1	TGTGCCAGCACCCCTAACGGCAAGAACACTGAAGCTTTCTTT	CASTPNGKNTEAFF
TRBV7-3	few	TRBD1	TRBJ1-1	TGTGCCAGCAGTCCTCAGGGGGCGAACACTGAAGCTTTCTTT	CASSPQGANTEAFF
TRBV7-8	-	-	TRBJ2-1	TGTGCCAGCGCCTCGTGGGCGGATTACAATGAGCAGTTCTTC	CASASWADYNEQFF
TRBV10-3	-	-	TRBJ2-7	TGTGCCATCAGTGAGCTTTTGGGGGTCTACGAGCAGTACTTC	CAISELLGVYEQYF
TRBV27	few	TRBD1	TRBJ2-7	TGTGCCACCTCGACAGGGGTTGGGGAGCAGTACTTC	CATSTGVGEQYF
TRBV11-2	-	-	TRBJ2-7	TGTGCCAGCAGCTTAGTGGGTGGACTCTCCTACGAGCAGTACTTC	CASSLVGGLSYEQYF
TRBV5-4	few	-	TRBJ2-7	TGTGCCAGCAGCTTGTCGTCCACCGAGCAGTACTTC	CASSLSSTEQYF
TRBV10-3	few	-	TRBJ2-2	TGTGCCATCAGTACTCCCGAGGGGATCACCGGGGAGCTGTTTTTT	CAISTPEGITGELFF
TRBV19	-	TRBD1	TRBJ2-1	TGTGCCAGCCGACAGGGCTACAATGAGCAGTTCTTC	CASRQGYNEQFF
TRBV5-1	few	TRBD2	TRBJ2-3	TGCGCCAGCAGGGGACTAGCGGGAGAAACAGATACGCAGTATTTT	CASRGLAGETDTQYF
TRBV11-1	-	-	TRBJ1-2	TGTGCCAGCAGCTTAGGCGTGGGAGGCTACACCTTC	CASSLGVGGYTF
TRBV7-9	-	TRBD1	TRBJ2-7	TGTGCCAGCAGCGCCGGGACAGGGGTTACCTTC	CASSAGTGVTF
TRBV18	-	-	TRBJ2-7	TGTGCCAGCTCACCGGGGGCCACGGGTCGGCTCGAGCAGTACTTC	CASSPGATGRLEQYF
TRBV7-6	-	-	TRBJ2-3	TGTGCCAGCAGCCCCCGGGTGGGGTCTTGGGAATATACGCAGTATTTT	CASSPRVGSWEYTQYF
TRBV2	-	TRBD1	TRBJ1-5	TGTGCCAGCAGGAGCCCATTAGGGACAGGGAGGGGCAAAGGGCCCCAGCATTTT	CASRSPLGTGRGKGPQHF
TRBV18	-	-	TRBJ2-3	TGTGCCAGCTCACCAAGTGGGCGGGGAAGCACAGATACGCAGTATTTT	CASSPSGRGSTDTQYF
TRBV5-6	-	-	TRBJ2-7	TGTGCCAGCAGTTTTGGACCGAGCTCCTACGAGCAGTACTTC	CASSFGPSSYEQYF
TRBV2	once	-	TRBJ1-5	TGTGCCAGCAAACGGGACGGTATTAATCAGCCCCAGCATTTT	CASKRDGINQPQHF